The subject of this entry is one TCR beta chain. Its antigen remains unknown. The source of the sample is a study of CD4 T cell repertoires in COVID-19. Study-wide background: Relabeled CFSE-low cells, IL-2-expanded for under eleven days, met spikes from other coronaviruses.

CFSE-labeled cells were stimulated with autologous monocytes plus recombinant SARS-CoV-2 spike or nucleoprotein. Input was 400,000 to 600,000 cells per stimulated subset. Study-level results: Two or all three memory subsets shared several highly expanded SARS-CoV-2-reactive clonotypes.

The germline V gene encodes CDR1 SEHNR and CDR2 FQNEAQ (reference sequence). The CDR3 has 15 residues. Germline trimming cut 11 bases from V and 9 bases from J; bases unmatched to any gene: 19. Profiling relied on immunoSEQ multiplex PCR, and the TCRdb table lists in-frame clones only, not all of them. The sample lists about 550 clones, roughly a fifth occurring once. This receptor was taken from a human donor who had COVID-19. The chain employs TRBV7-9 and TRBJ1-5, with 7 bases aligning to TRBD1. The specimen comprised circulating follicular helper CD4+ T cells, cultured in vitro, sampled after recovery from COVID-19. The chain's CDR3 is CASQGGVCPLPPQHF. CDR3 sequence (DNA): TGTGCCTCTCAGGGGGGGGTGTGCCCCCTCCCGCCCCAGCATTTT.